This passage covers 24 T cell receptor beta chains from one sample sequenced in a study of CD8 T cells in ankylosing spondylitis. One entry per CDR3 protein, called by TCRdb with MiXCR from the 5' RACE reads. The data hold roughly 230,000 distinct CDR3 sequences, with roughly 18% observed a single time. Sequenced sample: blood, either unsorted or a sorted T cell fraction (not recorded which). The receptors were sampled from a male donor with ankylosing spondylitis or in good health (not recorded which).

This clonotype has a handful of counts. CDR3 amino acids: CSATLAGENTGELFF. The DNA of the CDR3 is TGCAGTGCAACCTTAGCGGGAGAGAACACCGGGGAGCTGTTTTTT. The chain carries TRBV20-1 and TRBJ2-2; 9 bases are shared with TRBD2. This CDR3 region has 15 residues. The germline V gene encodes CDR1 DFQATT and CDR2 SNEGSKA (reference sequence). V dropped 6 bases and J dropped 1; count of bases not matched to a gene: 6.

The count of this clonotype is one. The chain recombines TRBV11-2 with TRBJ2-7, with 8 bases identical to TRBD1. CDR3 length: 15 amino acids. The germline CDR1 and CDR2 sequences are SGHAT and FQNNGV. The V and J ends lost 5 bases and 4 bases, in that order; junction bases with no gene match: 10. The CDR3 DNA follows: TGTGCCAGCAGCACTACTGACAGGGGCGTTTACGAGCAGTACTTC. Residues: CASSTTDRGVYEQYF.

This chain connects TRBV4-2 to TRBJ2-7; D is possibly TRBD1 or TRBD2 (5 bases each). With 2 bases removed from V and 2 bases from J, the gap between germline ends came to 13 bases. The CDR3 is 15 amino acids. Germline values: CDR1 LGHNA, CDR2 YNFKEQ. The DNA for the CDR3 is TGTGCCAGCAGCCAATCCTCCGGGGCCCCCTACGAGCAGTACTTC. It encodes CASSQSSGAPYEQYF.

The chain combines TRBV12-3 or TRBV12-4 with TRBJ2-7, with 7 bases fitting TRBD1. The CDR3 has 14 residues. The V and J ends lost 7 bases and 4 bases, in that order; junction bases with no gene match: 10. CDR3 residues: CASTTDRESYEQYF. The DNA for the CDR3 is TGTGCCAGCACTACCGACAGGGAGTCGTACGAGCAGTACTTC.

The gene calls are TRBV29-1 and TRBJ2-7; the match to TRBD1 covers 8 bases. The V gene end was trimmed by 4 bases and the J gene end by 2 bases; junction bases not matched to a gene: 4. This CDR3 is 13 amino acids long. Germline V gene lookup returns CDR1 SQVTM and CDR2 ANQGSEA. The CDR3 spells CSVVQGETYEQYF. As DNA, the CDR3 is TGCAGCGTTGTACAGGGGGAAACCTACGAGCAGTACTTC.

This clonotype came up a few times. V is TRBV5-4 and J is TRBJ2-2; 11 bases align to TRBD2. Trimming cost V 4 bases and J 4 bases; bases outside gene matches: 3. CDR3 length: 15 residues. CDR1 and CDR2 from the germline V gene are SGHNT and YYREEE (reference sequence). CDR3 residues: CASSHLAGGTGELFF. The CDR3 DNA sequence: TGTGCCAGCAGCCATCTAGCGGGAGGCACCGGGGAGCTGTTTTTT.

The rearrangement uses TRBV5-5 and TRBJ1-5; D ambiguous. The ends were cut back, 0 bases at V and 7 bases at J, with 14 bases in the middle. The germline V gene has CDR1 SGHKS and CDR2 YYEKEE (reference sequence). The CDR3 is made up of 15 amino acids. The CDR3 sequence: CASSLEGGSGQPQHF. CDR3 sequence (DNA): TGTGCCAGCAGCTTGGAGGGCGGCAGTGGGCAGCCCCAGCATTTT.

This chain connects TRBV6-2 or TRBV6-3 to TRBJ2-2; 13 nucleotides match TRBD2. V lost 0 bases to trimming and J lost 5 bases; unmatched junction nucleotides: 6. CDR3 size: 18 residues. In germline, CDR1 is MNHEY, CDR2 SVGEGT. For the CDR3, the DNA is TGTGCCAGCAGTTACTCGCGGACTAGCGGGAGAGAAACCGGGGAGCTGTTTTTT. This encodes CASSYSRTSGRETGELFF.

This clonotype turned up a few times. The chain recombines TRBV27 with TRBJ2-1; 11 nucleotides agree with TRBD2. In germline, CDR1 is MNHEY, CDR2 SMNVEV (reference sequence). The CDR3 extends over 15 amino acids. Trimming removed 4 bases from V and 6 bases from J; junction bases left unmatched: 5. The CDR3 DNA reads TGTGCCAGCAGTTGGGGGACTAGCGGAGTCAATGAGCAGTTCTTC. This encodes CASSWGTSGVNEQFF.

This clonotype was detected a few times. The chain carries TRBV6-6 and TRBJ2-1; D gene uncertain. The V end lost 7 bases, the J end lost 0 bases, and 7 bases lay between the germline ends. The CDR3 has 13 residues. The germline V gene encodes CDR1 MNHNY and CDR2 SVGAGI (reference sequence). The CDR3 sequence: CASIRSSYNEQFF. The CDR3 coding sequence is TGTGCCAGCATCCGCAGCTCCTACAATGAGCAGTTCTTC.

The J gene is TRBJ2-6, the V gene TRBV10-3; D gene ambiguous. Germline values: CDR1 ENHRY, CDR2 SYGVKD. V shed 0 bases and J shed 2 bases, with 5 bases lying between them. This CDR3 contains 15 residues. The CDR3 nucleotides are TGTGCCATCAGTGAGTCGGAAGCTGGGGCCAACGTCCTGACTTTC. Amino acid sequence: CAISESEAGANVLTF.

The chain joins TRBV20-1 to TRBJ2-1, with 9 bases identical to TRBD2. The CDR3 is 15 amino acids. V dropped 0 bases and J dropped 5; count of bases not matched to a gene: 5. Germline CDR1 and CDR2: DFQATT and SNEGSKA (reference sequence). As DNA, the CDR3 is TGCAGTGCTAGAGATCTGGGACTAGCCGACAATGAGCAGTTCTTC. It codes for CSARDLGLADNEQFF.

The chain recombines TRBV12-3 or TRBV12-4 with TRBJ2-3; 7 nucleotides match TRBD2. There are 14 residues in the CDR3. V was clipped by 6 bases and J by 8 bases; unmatched bases: 11. The CDR3 DNA follows: TGTGCCAGCAGCCTAGCGGCGAGGGCCTTTACGCAGTATTTT. Amino acid sequence: CASSLAARAFTQYF.

The chain recombines TRBV3-1 with TRBJ2-5, with a tentative D call TRBD2 (6 bases). The V gene's germline CDR1 is LGHDT and CDR2 YNNKEL (reference sequence). The V and J ends lost 1 base and 6 bases respectively, with 18 bases between them. The CDR3 loop spans 16 amino acids. The CDR3 coding sequence is TGTGCCAGCAGCCAAGTCGGTTTGGGGGGTTGGAAGACCCAGTACTTC. It encodes CASSQVGLGGWKTQYF.

The chain has TRBV4-2 and TRBJ1-2, with 10 bases lining up with TRBD1. The junction had 10 bases not matched to a gene; V was cut back by 4 bases and J by 2 bases. The CDR3 totals 17 residues. CDR1 and CDR2 (germline): LGHNA, YNFKEQ. CDR3 nucleotides: TGTGCCAGCAGCCCCCGAAGGACAGGGGGAGAAAACTATGGCTACACCTTC. Protein: CASSPRRTGGENYGYTF.

The chain employs TRBV9 and TRBJ2-2; D is perhaps TRBD1 (6 bases). CDR3 length equals 18 residues. Germline V lookup: CDR1 SGDLS, CDR2 YYNGEE. V dropped 5 bases and J dropped 4 bases, with 24 bases sitting between them. The chain's CDR3 is CASSRGAISWDTTGELFF. The CDR3, as DNA: TGTGCCAGCAGTAGAGGGGCTATTTCTTGGGACACCACCGGGGAGCTGTTTTTT.

This clonotype has just a few counts. This chain joins TRBV6-2 or TRBV6-3 and TRBJ2-1; no firm D call. The V gene's germline CDR1 is MNHEY and CDR2 SVGEGT. V was trimmed by 3 bases and J by 13 bases, leaving 28 bases between them. The CDR3 has 17 residues. This CDR3 reads CASSYLRGVSSENTQFF. The CDR3 coding sequence is TGTGCCAGCAGTTATCTACGTGGAGTAAGTTCGGAAAACACACAGTTCTTC.

This clonotype was counted a few times. The chain employs TRBV6-5 and TRBJ1-6; D is ambiguous. Germline V gene sequence: CDR1 MNHEY, CDR2 SVGAGI. This CDR3 has 16 residues. V shed 0 bases and J shed 7 bases, with 13 bases lying between them. CDR3 in DNA: TGTGCCAGCAGTTACTCGGGCCAAGGGAGCAATTCACCCCTCCACTTT. Translating it yields CASSYSGQGSNSPLHF.

The V gene is TRBV10-3, the J gene TRBJ1-2, with D possibly being TRBD1 (5 bases). The V end lost 4 bases, the J end lost 3 bases, and 12 bases lay between the germline ends. CDR3 length equals 14 residues. Germline loops: CDR1 ENHRY, CDR2 SYGVKD. The DNA for the CDR3 is TGTGCCATCAGTGTAGTCAGAGGGGACTATGGCTACACCTTC. Translating gives CAISVVRGDYGYTF.

The V gene is TRBV29-1, the J gene TRBJ2-2, with TRBD2 identical over 9 bases. The CDR3 sequence is 15 residues long. Germline loops: CDR1 SQVTM, CDR2 ANQGSEA. J gave up 7 bases and V 4 bases, and 10 bases lay outside the gene matches. The CDR3 loop reads CSVALAGLKSGELFF. CDR3 coding DNA: TGCAGCGTTGCCCTAGCGGGACTGAAGAGCGGGGAGCTGTTTTTT.

The chain has TRBV10-3 and TRBJ2-1; 7 bases are shared with TRBD2. J gave up 2 bases and V 3 bases, and 7 bases lay outside the gene matches. Germline V gene lookup returns CDR1 ENHRY and CDR2 SYGVKD. This CDR3 comprises 16 residues. The CDR3: CAISDLAEAPYNEQFF. The CDR3 nucleotides read TGTGCCATCAGTGACCTAGCGGAAGCCCCCTACAATGAGCAGTTCTTC.

This clonotype was detected a few times. The CDR3 sequence: CSARDGDREAGNAQYF. CDR3 sequence (DNA): TGCAGTGCTAGAGATGGGGACAGGGAGGCGGGAAATGCCCAGTACTTC. The chain is built from TRBV20-1 and TRBJ2-5; 9 nucleotides line up with TRBD1. J was trimmed by 9 bases and V by 0 bases; bases with no gene match: 14. The CDR3 sequence is 16 residues long. Germline V gene lookup returns CDR1 DFQATT and CDR2 SNEGSKA (reference sequence).

This clonotype was picked up a small number of times. The rearrangement links TRBV12-5 to TRBJ2-7, with 7 bases that match TRBD1. Trimming cost V 6 bases and J 1 base; bases outside gene matches: 12. The CDR3 spans 16 residues. Germline V lookup: CDR1 LGHNT, CDR2 FRNRAP. DNA for the CDR3: TGTGCTAGTGGCAAATCCCGGGACAGATATTCCTACGAGCAGTACTTC. It translates to CASGKSRDRYSYEQYF. Variable domain in full (rest from reference TRBV12-5 and TRBJ2-7): DARVTQTPRHKVTEMGQEVTMRCQPILGHNTVFWYRQTMMQGLELLAYFRNRAPLDDSGMPKDRFSAEMPDATLATLKIQPSEPRDSAVYFCASGKSRDRYSYEQYFGPGTRLTVT.

In this sample, this clonotype turned up a few times. Compared with germline, one end of the junction differs, possibly owing to a read error. The V call is TRBV11-2, the J call TRBJ2-1, with D perhaps TRBD1 (5 bases). Germline V CDR1 and CDR2: SGHAT, FQNNGV. The CDR3 consists of 15 residues. This CDR3 is CASSLEWGAKNEQFF. DNA of the CDR3: TGTGCCAGCAGCCTAGAATGGGGCGCGAAGAATGAGCAGTTCTTC. The full variable domain, in which reference TRBV11-2 and TRBJ2-1 provide the parts outside the CDR3, is EAGVAQSPRYKIIEKRQSVAFWCNPISGHATLYWYQQILGQGPKLLIQFQNNGVVDDSQLPKDRFSAERLKGVDSTLKIQPAKLEDSAVYLCASSLEWGAKNEQFFGPGTRLTVL.